Below, 10 T cell receptor beta chains from the same sample are listed, as sequenced in a study of cytomegalovirus exposure and HLA in healthy donors. This PCR relied on a set of 60 Vbeta primers and 13 Jbeta primers. Clones were read by immunoSEQ multiplex PCR, and TCRdb kept only the in-frame ones, dropping some. The sample lists under 200,000 clones, around 80% occurring once. The sample comprised PBMCs. The receptor source for this set is a young woman in good health and CMV-seropositive.

The chain is built from TRBV6-5 and TRBJ2-5, with 14 bases that match TRBD2. V lost 5 bases, J lost 1 base, and 0 bases stayed unmatched. CDR3 size: 15 residues. CDR1 and CDR2 (germline): MNHEY, SVGAGI. The DNA of the CDR3 is TGTGCCAGCAGTGGGACTAGCGGGAGCCAAGAGACCCAGTACTTC. Translating it yields CASSGTSGSQETQYF.

This clone occurred once. The chain has TRBV2 and TRBJ2-1; 9 bases align to TRBD1. The CDR3 is 15 amino acids. The V gene end was trimmed by 8 bases and the J gene end by 2 bases; junction bases not matched to a gene: 7. Germline CDR1 is SNHLY and CDR2 is FYNNEI. The CDR3 DNA is TGTGCCAGCCGAAAGGGACAGGGAACCTACAATGAGCAGTTCTTC. Amino acid sequence: CASRKGQGTYNEQFF.

This clone was seen more than once but under ten times. The chain uses TRBV4-3 and TRBJ2-5; possible D gene TRBD1, 5 bases. CDR3 length: 16 residues. Per the germline V gene, CDR1 is LGHNA and CDR2 is YSLEER. Trimming left V 4 bases short and J 5 bases short, with 20 bases between. The CDR3 reads CASSLTARVKRETQYF. The CDR3 DNA reads TGCGCCAGCAGCCTGACCGCCAGGGTAAAAAGGGAGACCCAGTACTTC.

The chain couples TRBV19 to TRBJ2-1, with D possibly being TRBD2 (6 bases). Germline V gives CDR1 LNHDA, CDR2 SQIVND (reference sequence). Trimming removed 9 bases at V and 0 bases at J, with 15 bases between. The CDR3 sequence is 15 residues long. CDR3 region: CASKGGPGSYNEQFF. The CDR3 coding sequence is TGTGCCAGCAAGGGAGGACCCGGCTCCTACAATGAGCAGTTCTTC. The complete variable domain, with remaining parts taken from reference TRBV19 and TRBJ2-1, reads DGGITQSPKYLFRKEGQNVTLSCEQNLNHDAMYWYRQDPGQGLRLIYYSQIVNDFQKGDIAEGYSVSREKKESFPLTVTSAQKNPTAFYLCASKGGPGSYNEQFFGPGTRLTVL.

This clone was seen a single time. The V and J genes are TRBV5-5 and TRBJ2-1, with D hard to call. Germline V gene sequence: CDR1 SGHKS, CDR2 YYEKEE (reference sequence). The CDR3 totals 14 residues. Deletions cut 0 bases from V and 4 bases from J, with 8 bases between. The CDR3 nucleotides are TGTGCCAGCAGCTTGGAGAGCCCTTACAATGAGCAGTTCTTC. Protein sequence: CASSLESPYNEQFF.

V usage is TRBV28 and J usage is TRBJ1-5; 9 nucleotides align to TRBD1. With V trimmed by 6 bases and J by 7 bases, 7 bases remained unmatched. The germline V gene encodes CDR1 MDHEN and CDR2 SYDVKM. This CDR3 is built from 14 residues. CDR3 bases: TGTGCCAGCAGCGTAACAGGGGGCTGGCAGCCCCAGCATTTT. It yields the protein CASSVTGGWQPQHF.

The J gene is TRBJ2-7, the V gene TRBV4-1, with D perhaps matching TRBD2 (5 bases). Between the trimmed V and J ends, which lost 0 bases and 3 bases, there was a span of 18 bases. From germline, CDR1 is MGHRA and CDR2 YSYEKL. The length of the CDR3 is 17 residues. The DNA of the CDR3 is TGCGCCAGCAGCCAAGAGAATGAGAGGGTTTTAGGCTACGAGCAGTACTTC. Residues: CASSQENERVLGYEQYF.

This clone was detected only a few times. This sequence joins TRBV11-2 and TRBJ2-1; D is perhaps TRBD1 (6 bases). The CDR3 runs to 12 residues. The germline V gene encodes CDR1 SGHAT and CDR2 FQNNGV. Trimming removed 5 bases at V and 12 bases at J, with 14 bases between. The CDR3 reads CASSHRAAVQFF. CDR3 DNA sequence: TGTGCCAGCAGCCACAGGGCTGCGGTGCAGTTCTTC.

This chain links TRBV9 with TRBJ2-1; D might be TRBD1 (5 bases). The germline gives CDR1 SGDLS, CDR2 YYNGEE. Trimming removed 3 bases from V and 1 base from J, with 11 bases in between. The CDR3 is made up of 15 amino acids. CDR3: CASSARVGSYNEQFF. CDR3 sequence (DNA): TGTGCCAGCAGCGCCAGGGTTGGATCCTACAATGAGCAGTTCTTC.

The chain is built from TRBV4-2 and TRBJ2-1; 7 bases agree with TRBD2. CDR3 size: 15 residues. In germline, CDR1 is LGHNA, CDR2 YNFKEQ. Unmatched junction bases numbered 3, after V lost 2 bases and J lost 2 bases. CDR3 in DNA: TGTGCCAGCAGCCAACCGGGGGGAACCTACAATGAGCAGTTCTTC. Protein sequence: CASSQPGGTYNEQFF.